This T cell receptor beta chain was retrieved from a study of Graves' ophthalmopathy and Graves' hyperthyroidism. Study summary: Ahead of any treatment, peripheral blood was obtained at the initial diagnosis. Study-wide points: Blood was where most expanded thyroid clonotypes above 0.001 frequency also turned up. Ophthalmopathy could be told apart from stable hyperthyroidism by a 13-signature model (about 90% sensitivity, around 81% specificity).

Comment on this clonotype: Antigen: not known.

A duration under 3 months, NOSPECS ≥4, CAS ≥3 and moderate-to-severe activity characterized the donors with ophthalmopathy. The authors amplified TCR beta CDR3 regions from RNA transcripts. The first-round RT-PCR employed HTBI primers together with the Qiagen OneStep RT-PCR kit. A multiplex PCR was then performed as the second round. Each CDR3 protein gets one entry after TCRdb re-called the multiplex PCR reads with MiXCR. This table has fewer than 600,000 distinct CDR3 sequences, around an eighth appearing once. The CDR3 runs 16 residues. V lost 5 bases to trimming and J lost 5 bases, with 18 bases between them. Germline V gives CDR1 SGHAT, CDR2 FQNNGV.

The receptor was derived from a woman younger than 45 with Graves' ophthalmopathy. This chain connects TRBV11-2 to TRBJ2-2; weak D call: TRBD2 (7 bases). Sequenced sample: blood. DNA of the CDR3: TGTGCCAGCAGCCATGTCGGGGGGCATTTTACCGGGGAGCTGTTTTTT. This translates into CASSHVGGHFTGELFF. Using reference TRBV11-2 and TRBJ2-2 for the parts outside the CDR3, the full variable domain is EAGVAQSPRYKIIEKRQSVAFWCNPISGHATLYWYQQILGQGPKLLIQFQNNGVVDDSQLPKDRFSAERLKGVDSTLKIQPAKLEDSAVYLCASSHVGGHFTGELFFGEGSRLTVL.